This passage covers 11 T cell receptor beta chains from one sample sequenced in a study of robustness of blood B and T cell sequencing. The cDNA carried a universal priming site added by a 5' template-switch oligo. Every cDNA molecule received a random 12-nucleotide UMI from the template-switch oligo. From the PCR reads, TCRdb called clonotypes with MiXCR, one entry per CDR3 protein. The table includes some 4,000 distinct CDR3 sequences, roughly 54% detected once. Instead of genomic DNA, mRNA was used to measure TCR beta repertoires. Sequencing input: peripheral blood. The receptors come from a human donor in good health.

In this sample, this clonotype turned up a few times. The V gene is TRBV20-1, the J gene TRBJ1-6, with a tentative D call TRBD1 (5 bases). In germline, CDR1 is DFQATT, CDR2 SNEGSKA (reference sequence). Trimming took off 4 bases at V and 6 bases at J, with 10 bases between the two ends. This CDR3 contains 13 residues. CDR3 loop: CSAMGGLNSPLHF. For the CDR3, the DNA is TGCAGTGCTATGGGGGGTCTTAATTCACCCCTCCACTTT.

V and J are TRBV6-4 and TRBJ1-5; the D is unclear. The germline V and J ends were trimmed by 0 bases and 0 bases, with 9 bases remaining between them. The V gene's germline CDR1 is MRHNA and CDR2 SNTAGT. This CDR3 has 16 residues. The CDR3: CASSDSGIHSNQPQHF. In nucleotides, the CDR3 is TGTGCCAGCAGTGACTCGGGCATCCATAGCAATCAGCCCCAGCATTTT.

V and J are TRBV4-2 and TRBJ2-7, with 10 bases that match TRBD2. Germline CDR1 reads LGHNA; CDR2 reads YNFKEQ. This CDR3 comprises 16 residues. V dropped 4 bases and J dropped 3; count of bases not matched to a gene: 9. This CDR3 reads CASSLLAGTLYYEQYF. CDR3 in DNA: TGTGCCAGCAGCCTACTAGCGGGGACCTTATACTACGAGCAGTACTTC.

Only one count was recorded for this clonotype. The chain is built from TRBV15 and TRBJ1-1; D is unresolved. The germline V gene has CDR1 LNHNV and CDR2 YYDKDF (reference sequence). V was cut by 0 bases and J by 4 bases, with 12 bases left in between. This CDR3 has 15 amino acids. CDR3 sequence: CATSRERYDSTEAFF. The DNA for the CDR3 is TGTGCCACCAGCAGAGAGAGGTATGATAGCACTGAAGCTTTCTTT.

The chain employs TRBV29-1 and TRBJ2-2, with D unclear. The CDR3 has 14 amino acids. Trimming cost V 3 bases and J 0 bases, with 8 bases left between them. Germline V gene data show CDR1 as SQVTM and CDR2 as ANQGSEA. The CDR3 loop is CSVEMGSNTGELFF. CDR3 nucleotides: TGCAGCGTTGAGATGGGGTCGAACACCGGGGAGCTGTTTTTT.

This sequence joins TRBV30 and TRBJ1-1; D uncertain. Germline V gene data show CDR1 as GTSNPN and CDR2 as SVGIG (reference sequence). Between the trimmed V and J ends, which lost 6 bases and 0 bases, there was a span of 14 bases. There are 14 residues in the CDR3. The CDR3 loop is CACLDLALNTEAFF. DNA of the CDR3: TGTGCCTGCTTAGACCTGGCCCTGAACACTGAAGCTTTCTTT.

The V and J genes are TRBV29-1 and TRBJ2-5, with D perhaps assigned TRBD1 or TRBD2 (5 bases each). The germline V gene encodes CDR1 SQVTM and CDR2 ANQGSEA. V was pared by 6 bases and J by 1 base, with 9 bases between. CDR3 size: 12 residues. The CDR3 sequence is CSVGRPQETQYF. In DNA, the CDR3 is TGCAGCGTGGGACGTCCCCAAGAGACCCAGTACTTC.

The chain combines TRBV5-6 with TRBJ2-1, with D possibly TRBD2 on 5 matching bases. Germline CDR1 reads SGHDT; CDR2 reads YYEEEE. The CDR3 consists of 15 residues. V lost 3 bases to trimming and J lost 4 bases, with 14 bases between them. The CDR3 spells CASSSRGGGYNEQFF. In nucleotides, the CDR3 is TGTGCCAGCAGCTCCCGTGGAGGCGGTTACAATGAGCAGTTCTTC.

In its sample, this clonotype was seen a few times. The CDR3 coding sequence is TGCAGCGTTGGTCCCTACACGGCTCAGCGAGTAGCTTTCTTT. Encoded protein: CSVGPYTAQRVAFF. The chain is built from TRBV29-1 and TRBJ1-1, with no clear D. Trimming took off 4 bases at V and 10 bases at J, with 22 bases between the two ends. This CDR3 has 14 amino acids. In germline, CDR1 is SQVTM, CDR2 ANQGSEA.

The genes are TRBV3-1 and TRBJ2-3; 7 bases fit TRBD1. The germline V gene has CDR1 LGHDT and CDR2 YNNKEL (reference sequence). Trimming cost V 4 bases and J 2 bases; bases outside gene matches: 9. The CDR3 totals 16 residues. DNA of the CDR3: TGTGCCAGCAGCCGAGCAGGGGGAAGACACACAGATACGCAGTATTTT. Translated: CASSRAGGRHTDTQYF.

Concerning this clonotype: One junction end disagrees with the germline gene, perhaps due to a read error. The chain carries TRBV29-1 and TRBJ1-2; possible D gene TRBD1, 5 bases. Germline loops: CDR1 SQVTM, CDR2 ANQGSEA. This CDR3 region has 9 residues. The CDR3 DNA sequence: TGCAGCGTTGAGGGGACGCGACTTTTC. The encoded protein is CSVEGTRLF. Variable domain in full (rest from reference TRBV29-1 and TRBJ1-2): SAVISQKPSRDICQRGTSLTIQCQVDSQVTMMFWYRQQPGQSLTLIATANQGSEATYESGFVIDKFPISRPNLTFSTLTVSNMSPEDSSIYLCSVEGTRLFGSGTRLTVV.